This TCR beta chain came from a study of shared clonotypes between healthy human individuals. Each sample came from a Caucasian adult donor living in Nashville, Tennessee. Method: immunoSEQ multiplex PCR; TCRdb's copy keeps in-frame clones and lacks some. This table has 450,000 to 550,000 clones, 79% appearing once. Sequences were obtained from PBMCs. This TCR came from a middle-aged woman in good health. Some clones in this sample may be carry-over from other donors' samples.

As DNA, the CDR3 is TGCGCCAGCAGTGAGGGACAGCATAATTCACCCCTCCACTTT. Its protein product is CASSEGQHNSPLHF. The chain employs TRBV10-1 and TRBJ1-6; maybe TRBD1 (6 bases). The CDR3 sequence is 14 residues long. Germline V CDR1 and CDR2: WNHNN, SYGVQD (reference sequence). Trimming removed 2 bases from V and 5 bases from J, with 7 bases in between.